Presented here are 7 T cell receptor beta chains from one specimen sequenced in a study of T cells in Graves' hyperthyroidism and ophthalmopathy (dated by TCRdb to the late 2010s). Libraries came from multiplex PCR. The run used an Illumina HiSeq 2000. The TCR beta CDR3 regions were amplified from the RNA transcripts. The first round of RT-PCR for the TCR CDR3 was performed with the HTBI primer set and the Qiagen OneStep RT-PCR kit. TCRdb passed the public sequencing reads through fastp at Q25 and MiXCR, retaining productive beta sequences. Rows with one shared CDR3 protein collapse into an entry with the most common genes and DNA. The sample has about 320,000 distinct CDR3 sequences on record, approximately 17% of them singletons. Roughly 31% of the sample rests with the top ten. Sample: blood. The receptors shown here come from a man aged 25-45 years with Graves' hyperthyroidism.

The chain carries TRBV10-3 and TRBJ1-3; no definite D call. CDR1 and CDR2 from the germline V gene are ENHRY and SYGVKD. The CDR3 runs to 14 residues. V lost 3 bases and J lost 0, with 6 bases in between. The chain's CDR3 is CAISDTSSGNTIYF. DNA of the CDR3: TGTGCCATCAGTGACACCAGCTCTGGAAACACCATATATTTT.

This clonotype showed up many times. The chain recombines TRBV10-3 with TRBJ2-2; D possibly corresponds to TRBD2 (6 bases). Trimming removed 3 bases from V and 1 base from J, with 12 bases in between. The CDR3 has 16 residues. Germline V gene lookup returns CDR1 ENHRY and CDR2 SYGVKD. The CDR3 is CAISDSGTQNTGELFF. In DNA, the CDR3 is TGTGCCATCAGTGATTCCGGGACTCAGAACACCGGGGAGCTGTTTTTT.

This clonotype was observed a few times. The chain carries TRBV20-1 and TRBJ2-4; D uncertain. Germline V gene sequence: CDR1 DFQATT, CDR2 SNEGSKA (reference sequence). The CDR3 is 10 amino acids. Trimming removed 4 bases at V and 8 bases at J, with 6 bases between. Here the CDR3 reads CSAIKDIQYF. The CDR3 coding sequence is TGCAGTGCTATAAAGGACATTCAGTACTTC.

The rearrangement joins TRBV4-1 to TRBJ1-5, with D unresolved. This CDR3 region has 14 residues. Germline V gene sequence: CDR1 MGHRA, CDR2 YSYEKL. Trimming shortened V by 4 bases and J by 5 bases, and 12 bases separated the two germline ends. The chain's CDR3 is CASSPGRSDQPQHF. The CDR3, as DNA: TGCGCCAGCAGCCCGGGGAGGAGTGATCAGCCCCAGCATTTT.

At least ten counts were recorded for this clonotype. This rearrangement joins TRBV12-3 or TRBV12-4 to TRBJ2-7; 10 bases agree with TRBD2. The CDR3 runs to 15 residues. With V trimmed by 1 base and J by 4 bases, 4 bases remained unmatched. DNA for the CDR3: TGTGCCAGCAGTTTAGGGTCTAGCGGGAGTTACGAGCAGTACTTC. Its protein product is CASSLGSSGSYEQYF.

At least ten counts were recorded for this clonotype. The V gene is TRBV12-3 or TRBV12-4, the J gene TRBJ2-5; D is unclear. The ends were cut back, 5 bases at V and 5 bases at J, with 9 bases in the middle. The CDR3 loop spans 12 amino acids. CDR3: CASSRLRETQYF. CDR3 sequence (DNA): TGTGCCAGCAGTCGACTTCGGGAGACCCAGTACTTC.

This chain uses TRBV12-3 or TRBV12-4 with TRBJ1-1; 7 bases fit TRBD1. The CDR3 runs 14 residues. V shed 7 bases, J shed 5 bases, and the junction held 10 bases outside the gene matches. CDR3: CASTPRRGQTEAFF. CDR3 DNA sequence: TGTGCCAGCACCCCCCGTAGGGGGCAAACTGAAGCTTTCTTT.